This T cell receptor (beta chain) is drawn from a study of regulatory T cells in long-lasting Graves disease. Study-wide findings and caveats: Whereas nearly 1,000 public clonotypes were shared by new patients, persistent patients shared more, at a few thousand.

The time point denotes: newly diagnosed GD, antithyroid drugs for less than 3 months. The authors made the TCR library using RNA they extracted from PBMCs. By its share, this clonotype is medium-sized. The antigen remains unidentified. This CDR3 region has 21 residues. J gave up 0 bases and V 4 bases, and 16 bases lay outside the gene matches. Germline V gene lookup returns CDR1 MDHEN and CDR2 SYDVKM. Relying on iRepertoire HTBI primers and Arm-PCR of CDR3 regions, the team built TCR beta libraries. TCRdb re-derived calls from the multiplex PCR reads in MiXCR, one entry per CDR3 protein. The table records approximately 350,000 distinct CDR3 sequences, 12% of them present only once. This sample was also put to use in a study of T cells in Graves' hyperthyroidism and ophthalmopathy. That work adds: Aged 18 to 65, the patients had hyperthyroidism that was newly diagnosed and had lasted under 2 months.

The sample in question was peripheral blood mononuclear cells (PBMCs), obtained at new diagnosis, from a patient treated with antithyroid drugs. The rearrangement links TRBV28 to TRBJ2-1; 12 bases map to TRBD2. The receptor comes from a woman aged 18-29 years with Graves disease. CDR3 amino acids: CASSSTPGTSGRQSSYNEQFF. CDR3 DNA: TGTGCCAGCAGTTCCACTCCTGGGACTAGCGGGCGTCAAAGCTCCTACAATGAGCAGTTCTTC.